The entry that follows covers one TCR beta chain sequence. The data were taken from a study of blood T cell repertoires in COVID-19. The CDR3 is made up of 15 amino acids. Trimming took 3 bases from V and 5 from J; bases not matched to a gene: 6. The germline V gene has CDR1 LNHNV and CDR2 YYDKDF (reference sequence). Produced via immunoSEQ multiplex PCR; TCRdb's table is partial and in-frame only. The repertoire includes around 130,000 clones, about nine tenths of them detected once, and 4% to 5% sits in the top ten. Sequenced sample: peripheral blood. This rearrangement joins TRBV15 to TRBJ2-7, with 11 positions matching TRBD2. The TCR originated in a man aged 55 to 70 with COVID-19, enrolled during active disease. DNA for the CDR3: TGTGCCACCAGCAGGCTAGCGGGAGGAGGCGACGAGCAGTACTTC. The encoded protein is CATSRLAGGGDEQYF.